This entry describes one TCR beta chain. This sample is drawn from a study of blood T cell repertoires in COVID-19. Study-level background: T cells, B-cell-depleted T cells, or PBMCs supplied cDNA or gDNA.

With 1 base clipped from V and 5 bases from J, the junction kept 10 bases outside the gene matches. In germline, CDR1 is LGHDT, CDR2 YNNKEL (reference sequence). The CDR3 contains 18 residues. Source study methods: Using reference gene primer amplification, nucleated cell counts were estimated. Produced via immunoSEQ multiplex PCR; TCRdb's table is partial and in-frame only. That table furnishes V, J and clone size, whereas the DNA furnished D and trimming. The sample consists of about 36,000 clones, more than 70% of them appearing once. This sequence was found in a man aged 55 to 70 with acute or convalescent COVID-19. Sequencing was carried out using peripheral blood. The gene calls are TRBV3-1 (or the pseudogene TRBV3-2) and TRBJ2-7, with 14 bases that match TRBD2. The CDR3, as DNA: TGTGCCAGCAGCCAAGTCTTGTCGGAGACTAGCGGGAGGGACGAGCAGTACTTC. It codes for CASSQVLSETSGRDEQYF.